One and the same sample provided the 10 T cell receptor beta chains below, sequenced in a study of T-cell memory formation after mild COVID-19. TCRdb used MiXCR to reprocess the 5' RACE reads, holding one entry per CDR3 protein. The sample holds around 110,000 distinct CDR3 sequences, around 12% seen once. The sequencing input was PBMCs or a T cell subset sorted from them (not recorded which). These receptors were taken from an adult woman who had mild COVID-19 (a few samples of this study predate the infection). Cell type and time point are not known.

This clonotype was seen a few times. The chain links TRBV5-1 to TRBJ2-7; the match to TRBD1 covers 10 bases. CDR3 length equals 15 residues. Germline-derived CDR1 and CDR2 are SGHRS and YFSETQ. The V and J ends lost 4 bases and 3 bases, in that order; junction bases with no gene match: 7. CDR3 sequence: CASSGRQGAGYEQYF. CDR3 DNA: TGCGCCAGCAGCGGACGACAGGGGGCAGGCTACGAGCAGTACTTC.

This clonotype was observed at least ten times. This chain uses TRBV4-2 with TRBJ2-7; 9 bases are a match to TRBD2. V shed 1 base, J shed 4 bases, and the junction held 8 bases outside the gene matches. This CDR3 comprises 16 residues. CDR1 is LGHNA, CDR2 YNFKEQ, per germline. CDR3 coding DNA: TGTGCCAGCAGCCAAGCGGGCTCTAGCGGGGAGTACGAGCAGTACTTC. Its translation: CASSQAGSSGEYEQYF.

CDR3 bases: TGTGCCAGCAGCCAAGATGGGGGAGGTTCCTACAATGAGCAGTTCTTC. Protein product: CASSQDGGGSYNEQFF. The chain employs TRBV4-2 and TRBJ2-1; TRBD2 might be the D (6 bases). CDR1 and CDR2 from the germline V gene are LGHNA and YNFKEQ. The CDR3 is 16 amino acids. Trimming left V 0 bases short and J 1 base short, with 10 bases between.

This clonotype was found many times. The gene calls are TRBV20-1 and TRBJ2-7; 16 nucleotides align to TRBD2. V trimming: 5 bases; J trimming: 6 bases; junction bases outside the gene matches: 7. The germline CDR1 and CDR2 sequences are DFQATT and SNEGSKA (reference sequence). CDR3 size: 15 residues. This chain's CDR3 is CSARGLAGGPSEQYF. DNA of the CDR3: TGCAGTGCTCGGGGACTAGCGGGGGGGCCGAGCGAGCAGTACTTC.

This clonotype was found a few times. The V gene is TRBV11-2, the J gene TRBJ1-2; D may be TRBD1 (5 bases). V dropped 1 base and J dropped 3 bases, with 9 bases sitting between them. This CDR3 has 14 residues. Germline V CDR1 and CDR2: SGHAT, FQNNGV. The CDR3 DNA reads as TGTGCCAGCAGCTTAGGGGACGGATACTATGGCTACACCTTC. It yields the protein CASSLGDGYYGYTF.

Notes on this clonotype: One end of the junction does not line up with germline, which may come from a read error. This chain uses TRBV24-1 with TRBJ2-7, with 7 bases fitting TRBD1. Germline loops: CDR1 KGHDR, CDR2 SFDVKD. The CDR3 length is 14 residues. The CDR3 sequence is CATSPAWDSYGQYF. The CDR3 nucleotides read TGTGCCACCAGCCCTGCATGGGACAGCTACGGGCAGTACTTC.

This clonotype has at least ten counts. The chain couples TRBV7-6 to TRBJ2-4; tentative D call: TRBD2 (6 bases). The ends were cut back, 1 base at V and 5 bases at J, with 9 bases in the middle. The germline V gene has CDR1 SGHVS and CDR2 FNYEAQ. This CDR3 comprises 14 residues. The CDR3 is CASSLGAGENIQYF. The CDR3 region has the DNA TGTGCCAGCAGCTTAGGAGCGGGTGAAAACATTCAGTACTTC.

This clonotype has only a few counts. J is TRBJ2-2 and V is TRBV4-2; perhaps TRBD2 as D (6 bases). V was pared by 1 base and J by 1 base, with 13 bases between. In germline, CDR1 is LGHNA, CDR2 YNFKEQ. This CDR3 has 17 residues. The chain's CDR3 is CASSQGKYGRNTGELFF. DNA for the CDR3: TGTGCCAGCAGCCAAGGGAAGTACGGGAGGAACACCGGGGAGCTGTTTTTT.

This clonotype was seen a few times. The rearrangement joins TRBV12-3 or TRBV12-4 to TRBJ2-6, with TRBD1 matching 11 bases. J was trimmed by 0 bases and V by 10 bases; bases with no gene match: 17. The CDR3 runs to 20 residues. In DNA, the CDR3 is TGTGCCACCACCGGGACAGGGGGGTCTTTTCCCGACTCTGGGGCCAACGTCCTGACTTTC. This encodes CATTGTGGSFPDSGANVLTF.

The chain uses TRBV12-5 and TRBJ2-7; TRBD1 aligns across 9 bases. V was pared by 1 base and J by 3 bases, with 4 bases of the junction left unmatched. The CDR3 runs to 15 residues. The germline gives CDR1 LGHNT, CDR2 FRNRAP. CDR3: CASGLAQGAFYEQYF. CDR3 bases: TGTGCTAGTGGTTTGGCACAGGGGGCCTTCTACGAGCAGTACTTC. Drawing the rest from reference TRBV12-5 and TRBJ2-7, the complete variable domain is DARVTQTPRHKVTEMGQEVTMRCQPILGHNTVFWYRQTMMQGLELLAYFRNRAPLDDSGMPKDRFSAEMPDATLATLKIQPSEPRDSAVYFCASGLAQGAFYEQYFGPGTRLTVT.